This T cell receptor beta chain originates from a study of blood T cell repertoires in COVID-19. Study summary: Whether acute or convalescent, the COVID-19 samples came from the United States, Italy and Spain. From T cells, B-cell-depleted T cells, or PBMCs came the material, which was cDNA or gDNA.

This CDR3 contains 14 residues. Original processing methods: Cell counts per sample came from amplifying reference gene primers. Profiled with immunoSEQ multiplex PCR; TCRdb holds only in-frame clones, not every one. That table supplies the V and J calls and clone size; D and trimming were determined from the DNA. The sample lists 200,000 to 300,000 clones, roughly nine tenths seen once, with 7.2% in the top ten. This TCR came from a man aged 55 to 70 who had recovered from COVID-19. Material for sequencing was peripheral blood. This chain joins TRBV1 and TRBJ1-1; TRBD1 is taken as the D call from the table, unchecked against the DNA. TRBV1 is recorded as a pseudogene. The CDR3 DNA reads TGCACCAGCAGCCAAGAGGGACAGAACACTGAAGCTTTCTTT. As protein: CTSSQEGQNTEAFF.